This T cell receptor (beta chain) is drawn from a study of neurological immune-mediated disorders. The CDR3 has 15 amino acids. CDR1 and CDR2 (germline): MGHRA, YSYEKL. Trimming stripped 0 bases from V and 1 base from J, with 9 bases between. A single record per CDR3 protein comes from TCRdb applying MiXCR to the 5' RACE reads. The sample includes roughly 90,000 distinct CDR3 sequences, roughly 3.5% of them seen just once. This clonotype was obtained from a woman in her forties or fifties with multiple sclerosis. Sequencing was carried out using PBMCs. J is TRBJ2-5 and V is TRBV4-1; D is unclear. This chain's CDR3 is CASSQDSSAQETQYF. The DNA for the CDR3 is TGCGCCAGCAGCCAAGACAGTTCAGCCCAAGAGACCCAGTACTTC.